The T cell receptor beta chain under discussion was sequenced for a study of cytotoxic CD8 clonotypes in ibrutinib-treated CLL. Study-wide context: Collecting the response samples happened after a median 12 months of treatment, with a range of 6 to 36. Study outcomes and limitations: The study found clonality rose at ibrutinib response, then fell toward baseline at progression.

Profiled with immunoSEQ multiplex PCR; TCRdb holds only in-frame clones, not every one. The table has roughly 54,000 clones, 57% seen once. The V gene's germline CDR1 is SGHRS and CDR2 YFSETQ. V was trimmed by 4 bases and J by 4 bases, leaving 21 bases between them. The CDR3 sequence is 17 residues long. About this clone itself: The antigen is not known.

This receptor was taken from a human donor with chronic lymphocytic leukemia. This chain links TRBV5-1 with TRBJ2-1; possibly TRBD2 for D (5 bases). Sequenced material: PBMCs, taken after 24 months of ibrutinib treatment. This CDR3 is CASSPTLTIAKYNEQFF. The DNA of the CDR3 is TGCGCCAGCAGCCCGACACTCACTATAGCGAAGTACAATGAGCAGTTCTTC.